Following are 5 T cell receptor beta chains from one sample sequenced in a study of fetal regulatory T cell absence and autoimmunity. This table comes from immunoSEQ multiplex PCR, and its TCRdb copy is limited to in-frame clones, with some not included. The sample has 95,000 or so clones, approximately 75% seen once. The sample was pancreas tissue. The receptors here all came from a male donor with IPEX syndrome.

This clone was counted between two and nine times. V gene TRBV5-1 combines with J gene TRBJ1-1; tentatively, D is TRBD1 (5 bases). Germline V gene sequence: CDR1 SGHRS, CDR2 YFSETQ. Trimming left V 4 bases short and J 0 bases short, with 13 bases between. CDR3 length: 15 amino acids. CDR3 in DNA: TGCGCCAGCAGCCCATACCAGGACATGAACACTGAAGCTTTCTTT. Its protein product is CASSPYQDMNTEAFF.

The chain is built from TRBV10-1 and TRBJ1-1, with 9 bases matching TRBD1. Germline loops: CDR1 WNHNN, CDR2 SYGVQD (reference sequence). The CDR3 covers 17 residues. The ends lost 1 base at V and 8 bases at J; junction bases unmatched: 14. The CDR3 DNA sequence: TGCGCCAGCAGTGAGTTTTCCGGGACAGGGCCTTCGGGAGAAGCTTTCTTT. It specifies CASSEFSGTGPSGEAFF.

The V and J genes are TRBV27 and TRBJ2-7; no clear D gene. Germline V gene sequence: CDR1 MNHEY, CDR2 SMNVEV (reference sequence). The CDR3 sequence is 13 residues long. V was pared by 0 bases and J by 2 bases, with 5 bases between. Written as DNA, the CDR3 is TGTGCCAGCAGTTTATCGACAACCTACGAGCAGTACTTC. Translated: CASSLSTTYEQYF.

The rearrangement links TRBV6-5 to TRBJ2-1; D uncertain. Germline V CDR1 and CDR2: MNHEY, SVGAGI. The CDR3 sequence is 14 residues long. The V gene lost 8 bases and the J gene lost 6 bases, with 17 bases spanning the gap. The CDR3 protein is CASVPWLLTNEQFF. The DNA for the CDR3 is TGTGCCAGCGTCCCCTGGCTCCTCACCAATGAGCAGTTCTTC.

The chain recombines TRBV11-3 with TRBJ2-7, with D tentatively TRBD1 or TRBD2 (5 bases each). The CDR3 is made up of 13 amino acids. Germline V CDR1 and CDR2: SGHNT, YENEEA. With 5 bases removed from V and 5 bases from J, the gap between germline ends came to 13 bases. In nucleotides, the CDR3 is TGTGCCAGCAGCCGGTGGGGGTCAGACGAGCAGTACTTC. Protein: CASSRWGSDEQYF.